The 21 T cell receptor beta chains listed next were all sequenced from one sample in a study of vaccination effects on CD4 cells after COVID-19. Sequencing was performed with immunoSEQ multiplex PCR; in TCRdb, only in-frame clones are kept and a portion is missing. The sample includes approximately 61,000 clones, around 78% of them seen just once. Their target antigens are unknown. Before sequencing took place, the ViraFEST assay used viral peptide pools to expand antigen-specific CD4+ T cells. Researchers isolated CD4+ T cells once approximately ten days of culture had elapsed. As their vaccination, participants received two doses of either BNT162b2 or mRNA-1273. This specimen consisted of CD4+ T cells from PBMCs cultured with HCoV-229E spike peptides, obtained after COVID-19 vaccination. These receptors were obtained from a human donor who received a COVID-19 vaccine.

The chain is built from TRBV7-9 and TRBJ1-2; D is possibly TRBD1 (5 bases). Germline V gene data show CDR1 as SEHNR and CDR2 as FQNEAQ (reference sequence). The germline V and J ends were trimmed by 0 bases and 8 bases, with 10 bases remaining between them. This CDR3 is built from 13 residues. The CDR3 protein is CASSLAPEGGYTF. CDR3 nucleotides: TGTGCCAGCAGCTTAGCTCCGGAGGGGGGCTACACCTTC.

The V call is TRBV12-5, the J call TRBJ1-2; D might be TRBD1 (6 bases). This CDR3 is 14 amino acids long. Trimming shortened V by 7 bases and J by 7 bases, and 19 bases separated the two germline ends. Germline CDR1 reads LGHNT; CDR2 reads FRNRAP. The DNA for the CDR3 is TGTGCTAGTGCCCTTTCCGGGACAATTGTTGGCTACACCTTC. It specifies CASALSGTIVGYTF. The entire variable domain, with the rest obtained from reference TRBV12-5 and TRBJ1-2, is as follows: DARVTQTPRHKVTEMGQEVTMRCQPILGHNTVFWYRQTMMQGLELLAYFRNRAPLDDSGMPKDRFSAEMPDATLATLKIQPSEPRDSAVYFCASALSGTIVGYTFGSGTRLTVV.

V gene TRBV10-3 combines with J gene TRBJ1-2; the D gene is possibly TRBD1 (6 bases). The CDR3 is 15 amino acids. Germline CDR1 is ENHRY and CDR2 is SYGVKD. V lost 6 bases and J lost 2, with 16 bases in between. DNA for the CDR3: TGTGCCATCAGGAGGGGGGACGGTGAAAACTATGGCTACACCTTC. Translation: CAIRRGDGENYGYTF.

The V and J genes are TRBV5-1 and TRBJ1-1, with 10 bases aligning to TRBD1. The CDR3 runs 15 residues. Germline CDR1 is SGHRS and CDR2 is YFSETQ. V shed 3 bases, J shed 5 bases, and the junction held 7 bases outside the gene matches. This CDR3 reads CASSWGQGMGTEAFF. The CDR3 DNA reads as TGCGCCAGCAGCTGGGGACAGGGGATGGGGACTGAAGCTTTCTTT.

The chain is built from TRBV19 and TRBJ2-1; D may match TRBD1 or TRBD2 (5 bases each). This CDR3 is 14 amino acids long. The V end lost 5 bases, the J end lost 6 bases, and 14 bases lay between the germline ends. The V gene's germline CDR1 is LNHDA and CDR2 SQIVND (reference sequence). The CDR3 sequence: CASSDSGARNEQFF. The DNA of the CDR3 is TGTGCCAGTAGTGATTCCGGGGCTCGCAATGAGCAGTTCTTC.

The chain recombines TRBV5-1 with TRBJ1-3; D is possibly TRBD1 (5 bases). There are 15 residues in the CDR3. Trimming left V 1 base short and J 9 bases short, with 17 bases between. Per germline, CDR1 SGHRS and CDR2 YFSETQ. In DNA form, the CDR3 reads TGCGCCAGCAGCTTGTCAGGGACCGGCCGTAGCACCATATATTTT. It specifies CASSLSGTGRSTIYF. Supplemented by reference TRBV5-1 and TRBJ1-3, the full variable domain reads KAGVTQTPRYLIKTRGQQVTLSCSPISGHRSVSWYQQTPGQGLQFLFEYFSETQRNKGNFPGRFSGRQFSNSRSEMNVSTLELGDSALYLCASSLSGTGRSTIYFGEGSWLTVV.

The V and J genes are TRBV15 and TRBJ2-5; D is unclear. The CDR3 sequence is 12 residues long. Trimming left V 5 bases short and J 5 bases short, with 9 bases between. Germline V lookup: CDR1 LNHNV, CDR2 YYDKDF (reference sequence). Written as DNA, the CDR3 is TGTGCCACCAGCGTGGGCGCGGAGACCCAGTACTTC. This translates into CATSVGAETQYF.

This chain joins TRBV14 and TRBJ1-3; 8 nucleotides align to TRBD1. The V and J ends lost 4 bases and 0 bases, in that order; junction bases with no gene match: 5. Germline V lookup: CDR1 SGHDN, CDR2 FVKESK. There are 16 residues in the CDR3. The CDR3 nucleotides read TGTGCCAGCAGCCCGGGACAGGATAGCTCTGGAAACACCATATATTTT. Translation: CASSPGQDSSGNTIYF.

The chain joins TRBV6-5 to TRBJ2-2; no clear D gene. Looked up from germline, CDR1 is MNHEY and CDR2 is SVGAGI. There are 13 residues in the CDR3. V was pared by 7 bases and J by 4 bases, with 10 bases between. In nucleotides, the CDR3 is TGTGCCAGCATTCGTCTGGTCACCGGGGAGCTGTTTTTT. It translates to CASIRLVTGELFF.

This chain connects TRBV3-1 (or the pseudogene TRBV3-2) to TRBJ1-2; no firm D call. Germline V gene sequence: CDR1 LGHDT, CDR2 YNNKEL (reference sequence). CDR3 length: 10 residues. With 3 bases removed from V and 8 bases from J, the gap between germline ends came to 4 bases. CDR3 in amino acids: CASSHEGYTF. The DNA for the CDR3 is TGTGCCAGCAGCCATGAAGGCTACACCTTC.

This sequence joins TRBV7-8 and TRBJ1-6; TRBD1 agrees at 8 bases. Trimming at V came to 4 bases and at J to 9 bases, leaving 5 bases not matched to a gene. The CDR3 runs 14 residues. Germline-derived CDR1 and CDR2 are SGHVS and FQNEAQ. The CDR3 coding sequence is TGTGCCAGCAGCTCAGGGGGCTTGGGTTCACCCCTCCACTTT. It is translated as CASSSGGLGSPLHF.

CDR3 sequence: CASSKSLQGLQYF. CDR3 in DNA: TGTGCCAGTAGTAAGAGTTTACAGGGTCTTCAGTACTTC. The V call is TRBV19, the J call TRBJ2-4, with TRBD1 as a possible D gene (6 bases). V lost 4 bases to trimming and J lost 11 bases, with 15 bases between them. The CDR3 spans 13 residues. The germline V gene has CDR1 LNHDA and CDR2 SQIVND (reference sequence).

The chain has TRBV2 and TRBJ2-3; D is undetermined. V was pared by 1 base and J by 0 bases, with 8 bases between. There are 15 residues in the CDR3. Per the germline V gene, CDR1 is SNHLY and CDR2 is FYNNEI. CDR3 nucleotides: TGTGCCAGCAGTGAAGGGGCAACTAGCACAGATACGCAGTATTTT. The encoded protein is CASSEGATSTDTQYF.

The rearrangement joins TRBV3-1 (or the pseudogene TRBV3-2) to TRBJ2-3; TRBD2 might be the D (5 bases). The germline CDR1 and CDR2 sequences are LGHDT and YNNKEL (reference sequence). The CDR3 contains 18 residues. Trimming took 5 bases from V and 4 from J, leaving 25 bases between them. The CDR3 bases are TGTGCCAGCAGCGCGGGTACCAGGAAAGCTACACCCCCAGATACGCAGTATTTT. Translation: CASSAGTRKATPPDTQYF.

This clone was seen a handful of times. V and J are TRBV28 and TRBJ1-5; no clear D gene. This CDR3 is built from 12 residues. With 3 bases removed from V and 8 bases from J, the gap between germline ends came to 8 bases. Germline V CDR1 and CDR2: MDHEN, SYDVKM. As DNA, the CDR3 is TGTGCCAGCAGTTTCGGAGTGAAGCCCCAGCATTTT. Translation gives CASSFGVKPQHF.

There are a few counts of this clone. The gene calls are TRBV5-1 and TRBJ1-6; D ambiguous. The CDR3 runs 14 residues. With 1 base removed from V and 8 bases from J, the gap between germline ends came to 10 bases. Germline V gene sequence: CDR1 SGHRS, CDR2 YFSETQ. CDR3 nucleotide sequence: TGCGCCAGCAGCTTGAATGACGGAGATTCACCCCTCCACTTT. Encoded protein: CASSLNDGDSPLHF.

The chain links TRBV7-8 to TRBJ2-1; 13 nucleotides match TRBD2. Unmatched junction bases numbered 9, after V lost 1 base and J lost 9 bases. The CDR3 spans 17 residues. Germline-derived CDR1 and CDR2 are SGHVS and FQNEAQ. The CDR3: CASSLGRGLAGSGEQFF. CDR3 sequence (DNA): TGTGCCAGCAGCTTAGGTAGGGGACTAGCGGGGTCTGGTGAGCAGTTCTTC. Combining the CDR3 with reference TRBV7-8 and TRBJ2-1 gives the whole variable domain GAGVSQSPRYKVAKRGQDVALRCDPISGHVSLFWYQQALGQGPEFLTYFQNEAQLDKSGLPSDRFFAERPEGSVSTLKIQRTQQEDSAVYLCASSLGRGLAGSGEQFFGPGTRLTVL.

The chain combines TRBV7-2 with TRBJ2-2; D could derive from TRBD1 or TRBD2 (5 bases each). There are 16 residues in the CDR3. The V gene lost 3 bases and the J gene lost 3 bases, with 14 bases spanning the gap. Germline V gene data show CDR1 as SGHTA and CDR2 as FQGNSA. The CDR3 here is CASSLAGTRDTGELFF. The CDR3 nucleotides read TGTGCCAGCAGCTTGGCCGGGACCCGGGACACCGGGGAGCTGTTTTTT.

This clone was observed a few times. The CDR3 here is CASSQGTGELFF. As DNA, the CDR3 is TGTGCCAGCAGCCAAGGAACCGGGGAGCTGTTTTTT. The chain combines TRBV3-1 (or the pseudogene TRBV3-2) with TRBJ2-2; D gene uncertain. Looked up from germline, CDR1 is LGHDT and CDR2 is YNNKEL (reference sequence). The CDR3 is 12 residues long. V was clipped by 1 base and J by 5 bases, with 2 bases between them.

The CDR3 sequence: CASSPAGASTDTQYF. The DNA for the CDR3 is TGCGCCAGCAGCCCGGCTGGAGCAAGCACAGATACGCAGTATTTT. This rearrangement joins TRBV5-1 to TRBJ2-3; D not resolved. Trimming left V 4 bases short and J 0 bases short, with 12 bases between. Germline-derived CDR1 and CDR2 are SGHRS and YFSETQ. The CDR3 loop spans 15 amino acids.

A few counts support this clone. V is TRBV19 and J is TRBJ2-2; 7 positions agree with TRBD1. Germline V CDR1 and CDR2: LNHDA, SQIVND (reference sequence). The CDR3 covers 17 residues. Losses at the gene ends were 2 bases for V and 4 bases for J; bases not matched to a gene: 10. The CDR3 here is CASSIKSSRGITGELFF. In DNA form, the CDR3 reads TGTGCCAGTAGTATAAAATCCTCCAGGGGGATCACCGGGGAGCTGTTTTTT.